The source of this T cell receptor (beta chain) is a study of cytomegalovirus exposure and HLA in healthy donors. Study observations and caveats: Trimming of TCR beta V- and J-genes showed a link, identified in a later analysis, to a missense DCLRE1C variant. Productive status was seen about 90% or about 30% of the time for most TCR beta V segments in an earlier analysis. It was reported that TCR beta sequences correctly inferred the HLA-A and HLA-B alleles for most subjects.

Concerning this clone itself: Its antigen is not known.

A multiplex PCR was run with 60 Vbeta primers and 13 Jbeta primers. The assay was immunoSEQ multiplex PCR, and TCRdb's table has in-frame clones only and misses some. The sample yields a few hundred thousand clones, about 81% seen once. Trimming took 5 bases from V and 7 from J; bases not matched to a gene: 6. Germline lookup yields CDR1 SEHNR and CDR2 FQNEAQ (reference sequence). This CDR3 has 14 amino acids. The chain recombines TRBV7-9 with TRBJ1-4; 8 bases map to TRBD1. This TCR was sampled from a woman aged 55-75 years in good health and CMV-seropositive. The sample taken for sequencing was PBMCs. For the CDR3, the DNA is TGTGCCAGCAGCGCCAGGGGGCTAAGTGAAAAACTGTTTTTT. This translates into CASSARGLSEKLFF. Using reference TRBV7-9 and TRBJ1-4 for the parts outside the CDR3, the full variable domain is DTGVSQNPRHKITKRGQNVTFRCDPISEHNRLYWYRQTLGQGPEFLTYFQNEAQLEKSRLLSDRFSAERPKGSFSTLEIQRTEQGDSAMYLCASSARGLSEKLFFGSGTQLSVL.